This T cell receptor (beta chain) was identified during a study of T cell responses to AZD1222 COVID-19 vaccine. Sequencing used immunoSEQ multiplex PCR; TCRdb keeps in-frame clones, though not all of them. This table has about 54,000 clones, 80% to 90% appearing once. About this clone itself: As yet, its antigen is unknown.

The V gene's germline CDR1 is SEHNR and CDR2 FQNEAQ (reference sequence). This CDR3 region has 18 residues. V trimming: 7 bases; J trimming: 0 bases; junction bases outside the gene matches: 16. Findings and caveats of the study: Regions left unmutated in variants are reportedly the target of nearly half of spike-specific TCRs. Most donors were white British, females outnumbered males, and clonal diversity was possibly underestimated. Spike regions recognized by vaccine-associated CD4 TCRs spanned the protein, led by 160-218 and 743-854.

The source was peripheral blood, collected 28 days after the second AZD1222 dose. The chain combines TRBV7-9 with TRBJ1-1; 8 nucleotides line up with TRBD1. The TCR comes from an adult who received the AZD1222 COVID-19 vaccine. As DNA, the CDR3 is TGTGCCAGCACCTCCCGGGCAGGGGGCAGGAGGTTGAACACTGAAGCTTTCTTT. The encoded protein is CASTSRAGGRRLNTEAFF.